The sequence of this TCR beta chain was determined in a study of tumor and adjacent non-tumor tissue in lung cancer. Germline lookup yields CDR1 DFQATT and CDR2 SNEGSKA (reference sequence). This CDR3 spans 14 amino acids. This sample's RNA came from whole unsorted tissue. Donors were chemotherapy-naive, newly diagnosed lung cancer surgical patients in China, August–late 2014. In its sample, this clonotype was seen many times. Its matching antigen is unknown. Mismatch with germline at one junction end may stem from a read error. General study points: Shorter survival was associated with higher TCR diversity in tumors. TCR diversity was significantly greater in tumor than normal lung tissue. In normal lung, the top 100 clones were significantly more dominant than in tumor.

A modified ARM-PCR protocol with three rounds of nested PCR amplified TCRbeta. Each CDR3 protein gets one entry after TCRdb re-called the multiplex PCR reads with MiXCR. The table shows 220,000 or so distinct CDR3 sequences, with less than 80% occurring only once. The chain carries TRBV20-1 and TRBJ1-2; D is possibly TRBD1 (5 bases). This TCR was recovered from a man aged 60 to 75 with non-small cell lung cancer. The specimen was lung tumor tissue. The DNA of the CDR3 is TGCAGTGCCCTGAGCGGGGCGTCTAATTATGGCTACACCTTC. Protein sequence: CSALSGASNYGYTF.